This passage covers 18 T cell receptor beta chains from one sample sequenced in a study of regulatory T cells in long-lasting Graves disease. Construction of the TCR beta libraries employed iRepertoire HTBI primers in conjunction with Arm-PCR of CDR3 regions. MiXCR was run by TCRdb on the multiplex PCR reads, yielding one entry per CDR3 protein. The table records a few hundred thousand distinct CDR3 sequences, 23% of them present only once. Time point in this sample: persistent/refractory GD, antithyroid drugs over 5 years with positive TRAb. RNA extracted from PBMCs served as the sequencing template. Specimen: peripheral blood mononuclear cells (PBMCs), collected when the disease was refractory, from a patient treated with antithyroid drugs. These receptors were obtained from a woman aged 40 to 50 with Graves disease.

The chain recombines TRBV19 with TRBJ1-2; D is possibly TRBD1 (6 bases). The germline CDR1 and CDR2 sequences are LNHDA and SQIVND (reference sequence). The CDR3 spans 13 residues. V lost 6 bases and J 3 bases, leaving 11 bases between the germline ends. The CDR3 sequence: CASSTTGDYGYTF. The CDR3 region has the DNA TGTGCCAGTAGCACGACAGGTGACTATGGCTACACCTTC.

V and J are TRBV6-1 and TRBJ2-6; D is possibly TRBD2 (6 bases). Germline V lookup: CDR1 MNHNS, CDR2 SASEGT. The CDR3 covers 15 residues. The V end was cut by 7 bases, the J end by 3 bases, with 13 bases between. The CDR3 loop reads CASKEMGGGANVLTF. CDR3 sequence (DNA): TGTGCCAGCAAAGAAATGGGGGGTGGGGCCAACGTCCTGACTTTC.

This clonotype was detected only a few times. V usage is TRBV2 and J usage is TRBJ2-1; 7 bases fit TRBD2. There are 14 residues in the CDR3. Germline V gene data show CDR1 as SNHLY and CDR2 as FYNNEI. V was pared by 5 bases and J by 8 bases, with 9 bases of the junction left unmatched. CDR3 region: CASSSGTGFDEQFF. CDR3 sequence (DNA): TGTGCCAGCAGTAGCGGGACCGGGTTTGATGAGCAGTTCTTC.

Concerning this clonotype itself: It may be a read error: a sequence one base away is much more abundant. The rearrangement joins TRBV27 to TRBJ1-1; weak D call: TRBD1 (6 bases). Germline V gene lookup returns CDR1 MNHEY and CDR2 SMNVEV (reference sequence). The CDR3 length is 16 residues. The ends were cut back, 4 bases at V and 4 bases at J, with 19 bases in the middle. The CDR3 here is CASSSAPSGARTEAFF. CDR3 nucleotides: TGTGCCAGCAGTTCCGCCCCATCAGGGGCCCGCACTGAAGCTTTCTTT.

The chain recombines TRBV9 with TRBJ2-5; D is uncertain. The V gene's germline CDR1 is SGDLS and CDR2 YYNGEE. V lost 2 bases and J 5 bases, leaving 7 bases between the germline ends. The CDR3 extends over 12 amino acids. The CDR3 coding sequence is TGTGCCAGCAGCGTTAACGAGGAGACCCAGTACTTC. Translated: CASSVNEETQYF.

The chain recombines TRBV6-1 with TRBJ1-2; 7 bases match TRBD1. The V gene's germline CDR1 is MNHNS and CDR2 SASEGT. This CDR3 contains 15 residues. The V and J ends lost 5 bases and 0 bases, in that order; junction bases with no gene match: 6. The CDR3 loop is CASSPQRGPNYGYTF. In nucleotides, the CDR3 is TGTGCCAGCAGTCCCCAGAGGGGGCCTAACTATGGCTACACCTTC.

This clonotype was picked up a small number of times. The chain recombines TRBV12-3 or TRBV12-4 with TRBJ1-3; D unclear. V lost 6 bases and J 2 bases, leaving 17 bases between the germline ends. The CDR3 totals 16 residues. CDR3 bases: TGTGCCAGCAGCTCCCTCCGGGAGCAACCTGGAAACACCATATATTTT. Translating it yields CASSSLREQPGNTIYF.

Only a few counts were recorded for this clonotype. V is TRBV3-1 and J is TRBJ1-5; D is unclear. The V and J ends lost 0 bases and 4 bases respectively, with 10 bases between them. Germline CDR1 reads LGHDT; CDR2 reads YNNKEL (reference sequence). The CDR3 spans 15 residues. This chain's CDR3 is CASSQDSVQNQPQHF. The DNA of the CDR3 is TGTGCCAGCAGCCAAGATTCGGTACAGAATCAGCCCCAGCATTTT.

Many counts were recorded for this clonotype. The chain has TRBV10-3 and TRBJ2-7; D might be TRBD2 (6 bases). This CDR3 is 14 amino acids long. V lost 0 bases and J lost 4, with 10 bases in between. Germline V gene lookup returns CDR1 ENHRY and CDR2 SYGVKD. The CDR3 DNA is TGTGCCATCAGTGAGTCGGTCGGGGGATACGAGCAGTACTTC. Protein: CAISESVGGYEQYF.

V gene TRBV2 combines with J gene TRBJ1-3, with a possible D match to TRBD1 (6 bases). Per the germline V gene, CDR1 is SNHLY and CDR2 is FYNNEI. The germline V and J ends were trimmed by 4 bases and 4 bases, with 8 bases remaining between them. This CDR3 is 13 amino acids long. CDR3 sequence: CASSGQEGNTIYF. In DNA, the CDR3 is TGTGCCAGCAGTGGACAGGAGGGAAACACCATATATTTT.

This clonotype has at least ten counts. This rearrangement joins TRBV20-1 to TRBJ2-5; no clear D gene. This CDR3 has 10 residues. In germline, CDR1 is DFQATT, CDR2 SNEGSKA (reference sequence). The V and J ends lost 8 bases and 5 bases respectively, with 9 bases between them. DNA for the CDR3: TGCAGTCTAGGGTATGAGACCCAGTACTTC. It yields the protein CSLGYETQYF.

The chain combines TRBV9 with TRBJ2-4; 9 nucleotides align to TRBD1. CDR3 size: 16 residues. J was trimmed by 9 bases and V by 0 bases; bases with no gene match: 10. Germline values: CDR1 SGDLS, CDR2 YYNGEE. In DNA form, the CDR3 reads TGTGCCAGCAGCGTAGCACCCGGGACAGGGTTGGTCATTCAGTACTTC. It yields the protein CASSVAPGTGLVIQYF.

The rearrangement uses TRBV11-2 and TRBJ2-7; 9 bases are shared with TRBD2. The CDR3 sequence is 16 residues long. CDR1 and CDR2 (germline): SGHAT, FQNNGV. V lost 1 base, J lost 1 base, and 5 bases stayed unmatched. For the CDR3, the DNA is TGTGCCAGCAGCTTAGTTGGGACTAGCAGTTCCTACGAGCAGTACTTC. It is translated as CASSLVGTSSSYEQYF.

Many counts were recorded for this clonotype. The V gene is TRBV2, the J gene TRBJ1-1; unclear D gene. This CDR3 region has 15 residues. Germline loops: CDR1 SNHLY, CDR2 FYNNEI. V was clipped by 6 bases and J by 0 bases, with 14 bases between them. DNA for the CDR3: TGTGCCAGCAGAGCGCAATACTCCATGAACACTGAAGCTTTCTTT. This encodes CASRAQYSMNTEAFF.

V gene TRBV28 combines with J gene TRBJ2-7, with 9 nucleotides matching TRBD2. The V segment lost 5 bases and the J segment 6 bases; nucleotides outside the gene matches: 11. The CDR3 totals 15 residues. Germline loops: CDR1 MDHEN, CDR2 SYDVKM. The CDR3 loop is CASSPRVAGASEQYF. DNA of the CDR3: TGTGCCAGCAGTCCAAGGGTAGCGGGAGCCTCCGAGCAGTACTTC.

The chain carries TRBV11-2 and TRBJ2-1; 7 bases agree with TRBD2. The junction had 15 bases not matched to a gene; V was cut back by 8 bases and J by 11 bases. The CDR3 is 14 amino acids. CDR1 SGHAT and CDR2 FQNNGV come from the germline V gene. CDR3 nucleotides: TGTGCCAGCGTCAGCGGGAAAGGTCTAGCGAAGCAGTTCTTC. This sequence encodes CASVSGKGLAKQFF. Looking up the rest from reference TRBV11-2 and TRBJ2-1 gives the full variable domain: EAGVAQSPRYKIIEKRQSVAFWCNPISGHATLYWYQQILGQGPKLLIQFQNNGVVDDSQLPKDRFSAERLKGVDSTLKIQPAKLEDSAVYLCASVSGKGLAKQFFGPGTRLTVL.

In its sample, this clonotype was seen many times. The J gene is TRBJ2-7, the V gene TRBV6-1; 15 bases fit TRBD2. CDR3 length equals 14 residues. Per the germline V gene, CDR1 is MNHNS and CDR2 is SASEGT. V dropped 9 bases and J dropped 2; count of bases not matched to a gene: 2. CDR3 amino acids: CASGLAGGTYEQYF. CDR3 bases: TGTGCCAGTGGACTAGCGGGAGGGACCTACGAGCAGTACTTC.

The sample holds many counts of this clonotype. The DNA of the CDR3 is TGTGCTAGTGGTTCGCCTCCTACCGGGGAGCTGTTTTTT. Translation gives CASGSPPTGELFF. This chain connects TRBV12-5 to TRBJ2-2; D unresolved. Germline V gene sequence: CDR1 LGHNT, CDR2 FRNRAP. V was trimmed by 4 bases and J by 5 bases, leaving 8 bases between them. The length of the CDR3 is 13 residues.